The T cell receptor (beta chain) described here comes from a study of cytomegalovirus exposure and HLA in healthy donors. Study summary: Samples from HLA-typed donors yielded about 85 million unique TCRs in an early data release.

PCR used 60 Vbeta primers and 13 Jbeta primers. TCRdb's table, derived via immunoSEQ multiplex PCR, lists solely in-frame clones and lacks some. Among about 150,000 clones listed, about 84% were seen once. On this clone itself: The antigen is not known.

Germline CDR1 is LNHDA and CDR2 is SQIVND (reference sequence). The CDR3 loop spans 17 amino acids. V was shortened by 3 bases and J by 4 bases, with 19 bases between the two germline ends. Study results and limitations: Common viral pathogens (according to a later analysis) appeared linked to several of the most significant clusters. Reportedly, HLA-A and HLA-B alleles of most subjects were accurately predicted from TCR beta.

The chain links TRBV19 to TRBJ2-1; maybe TRBD1 (6 bases). The sequence came from a male donor in good health and CMV-seronegative. The sample was PBMCs. The CDR3: CASSIPPGDRGYNEQFF. The CDR3 DNA is TGTGCCAGTAGTATCCCTCCAGGGGACCGTGGGTACAATGAGCAGTTCTTC.